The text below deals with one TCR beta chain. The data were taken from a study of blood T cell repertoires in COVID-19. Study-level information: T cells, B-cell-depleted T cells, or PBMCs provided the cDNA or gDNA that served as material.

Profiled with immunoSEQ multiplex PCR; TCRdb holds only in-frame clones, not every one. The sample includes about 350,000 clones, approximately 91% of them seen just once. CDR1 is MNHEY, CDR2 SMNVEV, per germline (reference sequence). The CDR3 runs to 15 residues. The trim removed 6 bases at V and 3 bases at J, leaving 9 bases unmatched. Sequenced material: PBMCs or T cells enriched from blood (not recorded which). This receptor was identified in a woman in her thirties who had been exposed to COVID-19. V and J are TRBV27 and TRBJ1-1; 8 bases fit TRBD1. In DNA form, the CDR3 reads TGTGCCAGCAGGCCGGGACAGGCAACTCACACTGAAGCTTTCTTT. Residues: CASRPGQATHTEAFF.